What follows are 21 T cell receptor beta chains derived from one specimen sequenced in a study of blood T cell repertoires in COVID-19. Data came from immunoSEQ multiplex PCR; TCRdb stores just in-frame clones and leaves some out. The sample yields some 180,000 clones, roughly 83% seen once. Source material: peripheral blood. The receptors originated from a woman in her 40s with COVID-19, enrolled during active disease.

The rearrangement uses TRBV19 and TRBJ2-1, with 10 bases aligning to TRBD2. Per the germline V gene, CDR1 is LNHDA and CDR2 is SQIVND (reference sequence). The CDR3 covers 15 residues. The J segment lost 4 bases and the V segment lost 1 base, leaving 1 base of the junction unmatched. The CDR3 here is CASSIASGSYNEQFF. CDR3 nucleotides: TGTGCCAGTAGTATAGCTAGCGGGAGTTACAATGAGCAGTTCTTC.

DNA for the CDR3: TGTGCCAGCAGCAACCTAGGACAGGGCGATGGCTACACCTTC. Translating gives CASSNLGQGDGYTF. This chain joins TRBV7-8 and TRBJ1-2; 8 bases are shared with TRBD1. CDR3 length: 14 residues. Germline values: CDR1 SGHVS, CDR2 FQNEAQ. V was clipped by 5 bases and J by 6 bases; unmatched bases: 8. The whole variable domain, remainder taken from reference TRBV7-8 and TRBJ1-2, is GAGVSQSPRYKVAKRGQDVALRCDPISGHVSLFWYQQALGQGPEFLTYFQNEAQLDKSGLPSDRFFAERPEGSVSTLKIQRTQQEDSAVYLCASSNLGQGDGYTFGSGTRLTVV.

This chain links TRBV7-9 with TRBJ2-2; 9 bases agree with TRBD1. The germline V gene has CDR1 SEHNR and CDR2 FQNEAQ (reference sequence). The V and J ends lost 5 bases and 4 bases, in that order; junction bases with no gene match: 5. This CDR3 is built from 15 residues. CDR3 in amino acids: CASSVQGAGTGELFF. The CDR3 DNA sequence: TGTGCCAGCAGCGTACAGGGGGCGGGCACCGGGGAGCTGTTTTTT.

The chain carries TRBV5-1 and TRBJ1-1, with 10 bases that match TRBD1. Trimming at V came to 3 bases and at J to 5 bases, leaving 4 bases not matched to a gene. The CDR3 extends over 14 amino acids. Germline V gene lookup returns CDR1 SGHRS and CDR2 YFSETQ. The CDR3 loop reads CASSSDRGQTEAFF. In DNA, the CDR3 is TGCGCCAGCAGCTCCGACAGGGGGCAAACTGAAGCTTTCTTT.

The gene calls are TRBV10-3 and TRBJ1-5, with D possibly matching TRBD1 (5 bases). Germline values: CDR1 ENHRY, CDR2 SYGVKD. The V and J ends lost 10 bases and 0 bases respectively, with 10 bases between them. There are 13 residues in the CDR3. CDR3 amino acids: CATTQGSNQPQHF. CDR3 bases: TGTGCCACGACGCAGGGTAGCAATCAGCCCCAGCATTTT.

This chain joins TRBV2 and TRBJ2-1; D might be TRBD1 (6 bases). The CDR3 is 14 amino acids. The V and J ends lost 3 bases and 3 bases respectively, with 9 bases between them. The germline CDR1 and CDR2 sequences are SNHLY and FYNNEI. The DNA of the CDR3 is TGTGCCAGCAGTGAGTACAGGGTCTACAATGAGCAGTTCTTC. Translation: CASSEYRVYNEQFF.

The genes are TRBV9 and TRBJ2-2, with 7 nucleotides matching TRBD2. The CDR3 consists of 16 residues. Germline trimming cut 5 bases from V and 4 bases from J; bases unmatched to any gene: 11. Germline V lookup: CDR1 SGDLS, CDR2 YYNGEE. The CDR3 sequence is CASSETGGSRTGELFF. For the CDR3, the DNA is TGTGCCAGCAGTGAAACGGGGGGATCTCGCACCGGGGAGCTGTTTTTT.

CDR3 in amino acids: CASRPGQAGHEQYF. CDR3 coding DNA: TGTGCCAGCAGGCCGGGACAGGCGGGCCACGAGCAGTACTTC. The chain joins TRBV7-2 to TRBJ2-7; 8 bases are a match to TRBD1. The CDR3 spans 14 residues. V was pared by 6 bases and J by 5 bases, with 9 bases of the junction left unmatched. Per the germline V gene, CDR1 is SGHTA and CDR2 is FQGNSA.

The rearrangement links TRBV3-1 (or the pseudogene TRBV3-2) to TRBJ2-1; D is ambiguous. Trimming shortened V by 3 bases and J by 5 bases, and 8 bases separated the two germline ends. CDR3 size: 13 residues. The germline V gene encodes CDR1 LGHDT and CDR2 YNNKEL (reference sequence). This CDR3 is CASSHMRNNEQFF. The CDR3 DNA follows: TGTGCCAGCAGCCATATGAGGAACAATGAGCAGTTCTTC.

The chain links TRBV19 to TRBJ2-5, with no clear D. Trimming took off 6 bases at V and 0 bases at J, with 11 bases between the two ends. The CDR3 is 14 amino acids. The germline CDR1 and CDR2 sequences are LNHDA and SQIVND (reference sequence). The CDR3 here is CASRAVGYQETQYF. The CDR3 DNA follows: TGTGCCAGTAGGGCGGTTGGGTACCAAGAGACCCAGTACTTC.

Turning to this clone: Distinct nucleotide sequences in the sample also encode this CDR3. The chain carries TRBV5-1 and TRBJ2-5; D not certain. Germline loops: CDR1 SGHRS, CDR2 YFSETQ. V was clipped by 5 bases and J by 5 bases, with 7 bases between them. There are 11 residues in the CDR3. For the CDR3, the DNA is TGCGCCAGCAGTTTTGAGGAGACCCAGTACTTC. Residues: CASSFEETQYF.

The chain carries TRBV19 and TRBJ1-2; maybe TRBD1 (5 bases). Per germline, CDR1 LNHDA and CDR2 SQIVND (reference sequence). The CDR3 has 15 amino acids. Deletions cut 3 bases from V and 2 bases from J, with 13 bases between. Written as DNA, the CDR3 is TGTGCCAGTAGTATCGCTAGAGCAGGGAACTATGGCTACACCTTC. It codes for CASSIARAGNYGYTF.

This clone has only one observation. The CDR3 DNA sequence: TGCGCCAGCAGCCAAGATTATGGGACAGGCAATTCACCCCTCCACTTT. The encoded protein is CASSQDYGTGNSPLHF. The chain couples TRBV4-3 to TRBJ1-6; TRBD1 aligns across 8 bases. This CDR3 is built from 16 residues. Germline V gene data show CDR1 as LGHNA and CDR2 as YSLEER. V lost 0 bases, J lost 7 bases, and 5 bases stayed unmatched.

This chain connects TRBV2 to TRBJ2-7; the D is unclear. With 7 bases removed from V and 4 bases from J, the gap between germline ends came to 14 bases. This CDR3 has 13 residues. Germline V lookup: CDR1 SNHLY, CDR2 FYNNEI. In nucleotides, the CDR3 is TGTGCCAGCAAATCGGTCAAACCTTACGAGCAGTACTTC. Its translation is CASKSVKPYEQYF.

The rearrangement links TRBV11-1 to TRBJ1-3; a weak D match, TRBD1 (5 bases). Germline CDR1 and CDR2: SGHAT and FQDESV (reference sequence). The CDR3 extends over 14 amino acids. Trimming removed 4 bases at V and 3 bases at J, with 10 bases between. Here the CDR3 reads CASSSTTVGNTIYF. Here the CDR3 DNA reads TGTGCCAGCAGCTCTACGACAGTTGGAAACACCATATATTTT.

Ten or more counts support this clone. The V call is TRBV3-1 (or the pseudogene TRBV3-2), the J call TRBJ1-1; no clear D gene. The CDR3 runs to 15 residues. Germline lookup yields CDR1 LGHDT and CDR2 YNNKEL (reference sequence). The V end was cut by 2 bases, the J end by 0 bases, with 10 bases between. CDR3 sequence: CASSQSAGMNTEAFF. The DNA for the CDR3 is TGTGCCAGCAGCCAATCGGCGGGTATGAACACTGAAGCTTTCTTT.

The sample holds one count of this clone. The gene calls are TRBV27 and TRBJ2-6; D is perhaps TRBD2 (6 bases). The germline V gene has CDR1 MNHEY and CDR2 SMNVEV (reference sequence). V was pared by 6 bases and J by 0 bases, with 12 bases between. This CDR3 spans 16 amino acids. The CDR3 coding sequence is TGTGCCAGCAGCCGGGGAGGCAACTCTGGGGCCAACGTCCTGACTTTC. This codes for CASSRGGNSGANVLTF.

This clone occurred a few times. The genes are TRBV5-1 and TRBJ1-3; D uncertain. CDR3 size: 15 residues. Deletions cut 5 bases from V and 4 bases from J, with 16 bases between. Germline CDR1 is SGHRS and CDR2 is YFSETQ. The CDR3 loop is CASSEQAREGNTIYF. CDR3 coding DNA: TGCGCCAGCAGTGAGCAGGCCCGCGAGGGAAACACCATATATTTT.

The chain carries TRBV3-1 (or the pseudogene TRBV3-2) and TRBJ2-1; no clear D gene. Germline V lookup: CDR1 LGHDT, CDR2 YNNKEL (reference sequence). The CDR3 loop spans 14 amino acids. The germline V and J ends were trimmed by 0 bases and 5 bases, with 8 bases remaining between them. The CDR3: CASSQDWADNEQFF. CDR3 DNA sequence: TGTGCCAGCAGCCAAGATTGGGCCGACAATGAGCAGTTCTTC.

The gene calls are TRBV3-1 (or the pseudogene TRBV3-2) and TRBJ1-3; 7 nucleotides agree with TRBD1. The CDR3 is 12 residues long. The V gene's germline CDR1 is LGHDT and CDR2 YNNKEL (reference sequence). V was clipped by 6 bases and J by 7 bases; unmatched bases: 3. The CDR3 DNA reads as TGTGCCAGCAGTCACAGGGGTAACACCATATATTTT. Translating gives CASSHRGNTIYF.

The chain combines TRBV27 with TRBJ2-5, with 7 nucleotides matching TRBD2. V shed 7 bases and J 1 base; nucleotides not matched to a gene: 9. Looked up from germline, CDR1 is MNHEY and CDR2 is SMNVEV (reference sequence). This CDR3 has 15 amino acids. The CDR3 coding sequence is TGTGCCAGCACTTTTGCCGGGACTACCCAAGAGACCCAGTACTTC. Amino acid sequence: CASTFAGTTQETQYF.